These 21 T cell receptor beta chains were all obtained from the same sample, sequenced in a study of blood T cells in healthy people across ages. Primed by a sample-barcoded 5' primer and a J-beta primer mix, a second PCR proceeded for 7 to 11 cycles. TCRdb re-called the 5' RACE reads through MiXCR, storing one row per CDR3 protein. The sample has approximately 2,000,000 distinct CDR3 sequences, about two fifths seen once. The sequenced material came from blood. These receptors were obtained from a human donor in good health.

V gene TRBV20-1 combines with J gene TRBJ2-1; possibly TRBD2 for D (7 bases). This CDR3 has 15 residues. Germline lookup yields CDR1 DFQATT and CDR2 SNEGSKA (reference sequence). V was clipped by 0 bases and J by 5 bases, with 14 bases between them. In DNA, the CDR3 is TGCAGTGCTAGAGATCTTAGGGGGGGTCACAATGAGCAGTTCTTC. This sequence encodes CSARDLRGGHNEQFF.

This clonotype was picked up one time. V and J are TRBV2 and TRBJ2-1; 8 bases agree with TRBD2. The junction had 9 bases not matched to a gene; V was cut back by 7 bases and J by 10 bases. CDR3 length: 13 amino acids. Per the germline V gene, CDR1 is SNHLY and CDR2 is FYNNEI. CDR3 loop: CASNGLAGLEQFF. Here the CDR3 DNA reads TGTGCCAGCAACGGGCTAGCGGGCTTAGAGCAGTTCTTC.

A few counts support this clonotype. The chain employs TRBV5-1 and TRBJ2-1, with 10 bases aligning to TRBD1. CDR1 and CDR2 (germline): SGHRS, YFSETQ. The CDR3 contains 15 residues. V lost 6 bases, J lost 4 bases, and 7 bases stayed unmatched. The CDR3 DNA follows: TGCGCCAGCACGCCTCCGGGACAGGGGTACAATGAGCAGTTCTTC. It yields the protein CASTPPGQGYNEQFF.

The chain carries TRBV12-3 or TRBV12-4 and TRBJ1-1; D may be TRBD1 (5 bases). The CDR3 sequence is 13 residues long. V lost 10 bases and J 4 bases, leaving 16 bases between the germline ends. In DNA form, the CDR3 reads TGTGCCATCCGGGGCGAATTAAGCACTGAAGCTTTCTTT. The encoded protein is CAIRGELSTEAFF.

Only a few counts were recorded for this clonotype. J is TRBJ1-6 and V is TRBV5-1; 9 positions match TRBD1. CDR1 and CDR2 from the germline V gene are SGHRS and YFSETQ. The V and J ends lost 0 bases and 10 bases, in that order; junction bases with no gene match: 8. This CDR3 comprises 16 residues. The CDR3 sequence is CASSLAPGQGHSPLHF. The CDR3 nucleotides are TGCGCCAGCAGCTTGGCACCGGGACAGGGTCACTCACCCCTCCACTTT.

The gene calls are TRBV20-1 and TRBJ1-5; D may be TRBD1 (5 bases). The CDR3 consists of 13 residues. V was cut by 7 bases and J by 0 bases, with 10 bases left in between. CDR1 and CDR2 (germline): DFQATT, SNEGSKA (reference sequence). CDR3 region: CSVTGDSNQPQHF. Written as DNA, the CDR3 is TGCAGTGTTACAGGAGATAGCAATCAGCCCCAGCATTTT.

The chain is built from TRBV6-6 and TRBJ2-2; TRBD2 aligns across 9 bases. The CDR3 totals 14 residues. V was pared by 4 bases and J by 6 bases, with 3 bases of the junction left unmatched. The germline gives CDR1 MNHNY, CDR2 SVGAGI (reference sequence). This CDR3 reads CASSSAGGAGELFF. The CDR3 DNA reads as TGTGCCAGCAGTTCAGCGGGGGGAGCCGGGGAGCTGTTTTTT.

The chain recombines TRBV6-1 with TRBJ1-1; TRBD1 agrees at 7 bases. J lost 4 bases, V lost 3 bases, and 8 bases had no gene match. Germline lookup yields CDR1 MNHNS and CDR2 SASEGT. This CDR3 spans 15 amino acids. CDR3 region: CASSDVTGSGTEAFF. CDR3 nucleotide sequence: TGTGCCAGCAGTGATGTGACAGGGTCGGGCACTGAAGCTTTCTTT.

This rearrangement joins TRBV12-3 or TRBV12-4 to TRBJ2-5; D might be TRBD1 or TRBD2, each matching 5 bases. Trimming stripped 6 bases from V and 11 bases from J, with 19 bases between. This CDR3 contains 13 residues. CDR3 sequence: CASSFRDGGVQYF. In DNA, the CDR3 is TGTGCCAGCAGCTTCCGGGACGGCGGCGTACAGTACTTC.

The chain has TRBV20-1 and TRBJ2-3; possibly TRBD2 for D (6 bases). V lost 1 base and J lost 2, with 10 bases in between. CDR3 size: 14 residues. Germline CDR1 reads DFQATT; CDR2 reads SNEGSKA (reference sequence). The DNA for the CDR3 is TGCAGTGCTAGAGTTACGGGGGTCACAGATACGCAGTATTTT. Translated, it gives CSARVTGVTDTQYF.

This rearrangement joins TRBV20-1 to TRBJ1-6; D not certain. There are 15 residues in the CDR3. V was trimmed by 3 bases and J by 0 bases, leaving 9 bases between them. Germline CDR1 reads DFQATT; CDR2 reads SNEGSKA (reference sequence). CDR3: CSARSPGSYNSPLHF. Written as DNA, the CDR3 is TGCAGTGCTAGGTCGCCAGGCTCCTATAATTCACCCCTCCACTTT.

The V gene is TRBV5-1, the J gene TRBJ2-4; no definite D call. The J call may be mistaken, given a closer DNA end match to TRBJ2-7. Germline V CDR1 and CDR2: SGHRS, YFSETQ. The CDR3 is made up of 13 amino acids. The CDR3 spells CASRALRGYEQYF. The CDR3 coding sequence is TGCGCCAGCAGAGCCCTCAGAGGCTACGAGCAGTACTTC.

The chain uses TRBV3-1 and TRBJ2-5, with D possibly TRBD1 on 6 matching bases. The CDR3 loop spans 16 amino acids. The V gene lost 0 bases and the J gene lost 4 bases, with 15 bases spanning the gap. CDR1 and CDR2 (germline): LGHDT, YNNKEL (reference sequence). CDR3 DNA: TGTGCCAGCAGCCAAGATTGGGCTACAGGGCCAGAGACCCAGTACTTC. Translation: CASSQDWATGPETQYF.

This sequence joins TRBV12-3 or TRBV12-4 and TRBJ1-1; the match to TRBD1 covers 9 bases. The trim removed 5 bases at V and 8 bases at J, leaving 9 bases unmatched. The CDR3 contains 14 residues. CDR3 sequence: CASSLPPDRGEAFF. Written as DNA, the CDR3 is TGTGCCAGCAGTCTACCCCCTGACAGGGGGGAAGCTTTCTTT.

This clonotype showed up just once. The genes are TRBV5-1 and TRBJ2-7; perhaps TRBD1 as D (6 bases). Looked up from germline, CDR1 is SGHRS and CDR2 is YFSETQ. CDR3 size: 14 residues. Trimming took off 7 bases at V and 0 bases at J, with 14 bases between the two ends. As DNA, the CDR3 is TGCGCCAGCGGCCTGACAGGAATCTCCTACGAGCAGTACTTC. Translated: CASGLTGISYEQYF.

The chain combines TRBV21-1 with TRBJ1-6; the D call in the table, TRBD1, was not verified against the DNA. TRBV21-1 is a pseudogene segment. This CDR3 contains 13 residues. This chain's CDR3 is CASIRAGNSPLHF. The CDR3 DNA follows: TGTGCCAGCATAAGGGCAGGGAATTCACCCCTCCACTTT.

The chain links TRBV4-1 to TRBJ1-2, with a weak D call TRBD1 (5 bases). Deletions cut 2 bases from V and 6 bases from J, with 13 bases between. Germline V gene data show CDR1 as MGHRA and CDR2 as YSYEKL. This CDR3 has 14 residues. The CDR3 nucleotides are TGCGCCAGCAGCCAAACCGGGACGTTGCATGGCTACACCTTC. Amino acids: CASSQTGTLHGYTF.

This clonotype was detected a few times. CDR3 sequence reads: CSVETLKGVVKQYF. The CDR3 region has the DNA TGCAGCGTTGAGACCCTTAAGGGGGTTGTTAAGCAGTATTTT. The V call is TRBV29-1, the J call TRBJ2-3; maybe TRBD1 (6 bases). Trimming pared 3 bases from V and 11 bases from J, leaving 21 bases between. CDR3 length: 14 residues. Germline values: CDR1 SQVTM, CDR2 ANQGSEA.

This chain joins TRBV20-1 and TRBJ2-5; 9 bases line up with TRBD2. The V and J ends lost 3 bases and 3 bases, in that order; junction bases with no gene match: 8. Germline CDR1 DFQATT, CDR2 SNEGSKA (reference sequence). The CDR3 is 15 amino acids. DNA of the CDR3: TGCAGTGCTAGTGAGGGCGGGGGGGCTGAAGAGACCCAGTACTTC. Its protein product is CSASEGGGAEETQYF.

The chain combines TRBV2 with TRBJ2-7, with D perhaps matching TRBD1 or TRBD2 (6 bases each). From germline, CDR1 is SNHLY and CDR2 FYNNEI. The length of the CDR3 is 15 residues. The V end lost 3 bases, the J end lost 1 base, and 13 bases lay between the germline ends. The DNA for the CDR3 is TGTGCCAGCAGTGACCCGGGGGCGAGGTCCTACGAGCAGTACTTC. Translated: CASSDPGARSYEQYF.

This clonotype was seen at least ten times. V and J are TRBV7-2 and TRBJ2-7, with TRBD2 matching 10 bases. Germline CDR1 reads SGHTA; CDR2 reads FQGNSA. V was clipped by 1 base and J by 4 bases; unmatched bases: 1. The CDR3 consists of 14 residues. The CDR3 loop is CASSLVAGGYEQYF. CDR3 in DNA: TGTGCCAGCAGCTTAGTAGCGGGGGGATACGAGCAGTACTTC.